This TCR beta chain appears in the sequencing data of a study of cytomegalovirus exposure and HLA in healthy donors. Study as a whole: It was reported in a later analysis that the same platform had been used for the 90 to 150 validation repertoires as for the 666 first-cohort repertoires.

Study-wide points: Specificity of a few CMV-associated chains for CMV antigens was verified in vitro. Published work reported that the classifier diagnosed cytomegalovirus status with high specificity and sensitivity.

Sequencing used immunoSEQ multiplex PCR; TCRdb keeps in-frame clones, though not all of them. The top ten clones hold roughly 0.96% of a sample with fewer than 400,000 clones, roughly 88% of them seen once. The donors were in the roughly 110-subject validation cohort; that cohort was separate from the approximately 730-subject first cohort. The CDR3 totals 13 residues. The germline V and J ends were trimmed by 2 bases and 5 bases, with 12 bases remaining between them. The V gene's germline CDR1 is GTSNPN and CDR2 SVGIG (reference sequence). As regards this clone: The target antigen is unknown.

Sequencing was performed on PBMCs. The chain combines TRBV30 with TRBJ1-1, with D possibly being TRBD1 (6 bases). This TCR was sampled from a young man in good health and CMV-seronegative. The CDR3 reads CAWSPGVGTEAFF. CDR3 coding DNA: TGTGCCTGGAGTCCAGGGGTAGGGACTGAAGCTTTCTTT.